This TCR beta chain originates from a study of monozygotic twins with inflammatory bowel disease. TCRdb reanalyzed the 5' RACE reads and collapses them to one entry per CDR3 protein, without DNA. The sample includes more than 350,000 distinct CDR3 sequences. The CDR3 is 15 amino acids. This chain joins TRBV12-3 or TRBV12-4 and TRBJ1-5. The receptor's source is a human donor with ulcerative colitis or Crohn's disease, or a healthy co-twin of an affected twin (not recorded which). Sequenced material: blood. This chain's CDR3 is CASSLQRAGHQPQHF.